This T cell receptor (beta chain) appears in the sequencing data of a study of blood T cell repertoires in COVID-19. Study details: There were acute and convalescent COVID-19 samples, and they came from the United States, Italy and Spain. Sample material is recorded as cDNA or gDNA derived from T cells, B-cell-depleted T cells, or PBMCs.

Germline CDR1 reads SEHNR; CDR2 reads FQNEAQ (reference sequence). V shed 0 bases and J 7 bases; nucleotides not matched to a gene: 5. CDR3 length equals 15 residues. In the study's own analysis: Researchers report that nucleated cell counts were estimated from reference gene primer amplification. Only in-frame clones appear in the TCRdb table, and some are missing; sequencing was by immunoSEQ multiplex PCR. V and J calls and clone size are copied from that table; D and trimming were computed from the DNA. The repertoire holds about 250,000 clones, roughly 85% seen once, with 4.5% to 5.5% in the top ten.

Sequenced: peripheral blood. This chain joins TRBV7-9 and TRBJ2-7; 11 nucleotides match TRBD2. This TCR came from a man aged 50-59 years with active or convalescent COVID-19. CDR3: CASSLALAGVVEQYF. The CDR3 bases are TGTGCCAGCAGCTTAGCACTAGCGGGAGTCGTGGAGCAGTACTTC.